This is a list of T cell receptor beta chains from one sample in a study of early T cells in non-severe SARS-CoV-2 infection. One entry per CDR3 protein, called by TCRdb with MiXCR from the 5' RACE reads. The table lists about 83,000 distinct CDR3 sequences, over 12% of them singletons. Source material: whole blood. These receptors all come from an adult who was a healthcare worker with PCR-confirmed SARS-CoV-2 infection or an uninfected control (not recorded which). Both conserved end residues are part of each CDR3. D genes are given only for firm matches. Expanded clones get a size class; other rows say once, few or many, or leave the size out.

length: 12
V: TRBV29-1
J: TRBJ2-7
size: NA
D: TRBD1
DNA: TGCAGCGTTGCCGGACAGGGATCCGAGCAGTACTTC
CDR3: CSVAGQGSEQYF

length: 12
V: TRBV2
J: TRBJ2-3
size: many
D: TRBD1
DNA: TGTGCCAGCACAATGGGACAGGGCCCGCAGTATTTT
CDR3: CASTMGQGPQYF

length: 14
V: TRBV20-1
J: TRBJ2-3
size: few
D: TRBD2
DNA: TGCAGTGCTGGGGCGGGAGGTTTGATAGATACGCAGTATTTT
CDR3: CSAGAGGLIDTQYF

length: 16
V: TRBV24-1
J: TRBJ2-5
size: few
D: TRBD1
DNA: TGTGCCACCAGTGTAGGGGACAGGGTCGGTTTGGAGACCCAGTACTTC
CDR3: CATSVGDRVGLETQYF

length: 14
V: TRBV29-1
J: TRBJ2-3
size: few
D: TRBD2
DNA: TGCAGCGTACGGGGGGGATCTAGCACAGATACGCAGTATTTT
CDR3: CSVRGGSSTDTQYF

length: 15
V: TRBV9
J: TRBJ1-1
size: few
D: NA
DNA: TGTGCCAGCAGCGTGGGGGGCGCAAGGATCACTGAAGCTTTCTTT
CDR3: CASSVGGARITEAFF

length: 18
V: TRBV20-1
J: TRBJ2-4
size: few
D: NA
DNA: TGCAGTGCTAGAGTTGGAGGTTGGAGTCTGGGGGCGACGAACATTCAGTACTTC
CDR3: CSARVGGWSLGATNIQYF

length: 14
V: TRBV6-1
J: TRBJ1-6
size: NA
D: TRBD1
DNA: TGTGCCGGCAGAACAGGGGGCGCAAATTCACCCCTCCACTTT
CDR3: CAGRTGGANSPLHF

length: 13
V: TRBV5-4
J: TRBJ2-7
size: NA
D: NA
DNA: TGTGCCAGCAGCTTGGGTTCGAAGGATGAGCAGTACTTC
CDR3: CASSLGSKDEQYF

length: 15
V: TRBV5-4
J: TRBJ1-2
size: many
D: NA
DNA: TGTGCCAGCAGCTCCGGGACTGAAACTAACTATGGCTACACCTTC
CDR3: CASSSGTETNYGYTF

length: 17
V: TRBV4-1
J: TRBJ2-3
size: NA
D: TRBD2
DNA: TGCGCCAGCAGCCAAGATGGGCTAGCGGGATTTTCCGATACGCAGTATTTT
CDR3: CASSQDGLAGFSDTQYF

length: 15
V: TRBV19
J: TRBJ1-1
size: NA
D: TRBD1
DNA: TGTGCCAGTAGTCCGCCGACAGGGGAGAACACTGAAGCTTTCTTT
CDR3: CASSPPTGENTEAFF

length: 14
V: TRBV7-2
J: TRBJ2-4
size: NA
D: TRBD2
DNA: TGTGCCAGCAAAGACGGGGGGGCCAAAAACATTCAGTACTTC
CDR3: CASKDGGAKNIQYF

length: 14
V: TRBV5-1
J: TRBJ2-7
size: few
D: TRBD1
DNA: TGCGCCAGCAGCTTAGACCCCGGGACAGGGGAGCAGTACTTC
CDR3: CASSLDPGTGEQYF

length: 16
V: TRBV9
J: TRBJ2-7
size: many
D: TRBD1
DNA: TGTGCCAGCAGCGTAGGAGGCGGGACAGGGTTCGTGGAGCAGTACTTC
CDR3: CASSVGGGTGFVEQYF

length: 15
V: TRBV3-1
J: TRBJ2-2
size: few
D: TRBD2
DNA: TGTGCCAGCAGCCAAGACCTAGCGGGACCCGGGGAGCTGTTTTTT
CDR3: CASSQDLAGPGELFF

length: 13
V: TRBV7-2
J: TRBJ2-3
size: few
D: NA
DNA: TGTGCCAGCAGCTTTAGAGGGGCAGATACGCAGTATTTT
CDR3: CASSFRGADTQYF

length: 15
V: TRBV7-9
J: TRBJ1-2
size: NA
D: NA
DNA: TGTGCCAGCAGCCTAGACTCGGGGTCAGCGGGGCTCTACACCTTC
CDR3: CASSLDSGSAGLYTF

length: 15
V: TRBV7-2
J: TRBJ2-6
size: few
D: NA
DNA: TGTGCCAGCAGTCCCAGGGAAACCGGGGCCAACGTCCTGACTTTC
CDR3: CASSPRETGANVLTF

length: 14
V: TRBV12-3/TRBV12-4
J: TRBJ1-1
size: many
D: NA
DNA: TGTGCCAGCAGCCTGGGAGGCGTGAACACTGAAGCTTTCTTT
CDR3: CASSLGGVNTEAFF

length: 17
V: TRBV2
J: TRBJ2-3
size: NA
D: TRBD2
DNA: TGTGCCAGCAGTGAAGCGGGGATTCGGGGAGGGCCAGATACGCAGTATTTT
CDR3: CASSEAGIRGGPDTQYF

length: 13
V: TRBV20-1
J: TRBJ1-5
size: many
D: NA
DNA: TGCAGTGCTAGAGATACCACGGATCAGCCCCAGCATTTT
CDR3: CSARDTTDQPQHF